The source of this TCR beta chain is a study of T cell responses to AZD1222 COVID-19 vaccine. Notes on the study in general: Increases in Spike-specific TCR breadth and depth were seen after two AZD1222 doses. Researchers report vaccine-associated CD4 TCRs spanning spike, with dominance at 160-218 and 743-854. Most donors were white British and more were female, and clonal diversity was possibly underestimated.

Libraries were prepared by immunoSEQ multiplex PCR; TCRdb keeps only in-frame clonotypes and omits some of them. There are about 150,000 clones in the sample; less than 90% occur only once, and 5.5% to 6% lies in the top ten. The CDR3 totals 14 residues. J lost 0 bases, V lost 6 bases, and 5 bases had no gene match. Germline CDR1 is SNHLY and CDR2 is FYNNEI. About this clone itself: As yet, its antigen is unknown.

This TCR came from an adult in good health. V gene TRBV2 combines with J gene TRBJ2-7; 7 bases agree with TRBD1. The sample here was peripheral blood, taken on day 0 of MenACWY control vaccination. The CDR3 DNA follows: TGTGCCAGCAGCCGGGACAGCGCCTCCTACGAGCAGTACGTC. This codes for CASSRDSASYEQYV.